This T cell receptor (beta chain) was retrieved from a study of blood T cell repertoires in COVID-19. Study background: Collection of acute and convalescent COVID-19 samples took place in the United States, Italy and Spain. From T cells, B-cell-depleted T cells, or PBMCs came the material, which was cDNA or gDNA.

In the original processing: Reference gene primer amplification gave nucleated cell count estimates. The method was immunoSEQ multiplex PCR; TCRdb's version includes in-frame clones alone and lacks a portion of them. Clone size and V and J calls were adopted from that table, with D and trimming inferred from the DNA. The repertoire consists of some 130,000 clones, with roughly 80% occurring once and the leading ten covering approximately 2.4%. This CDR3 has 13 amino acids. Per the germline V gene, CDR1 is LGHDT and CDR2 is YNNKEL (reference sequence). The ends were cut back, 4 bases at V and 15 bases at J, with 18 bases in the middle. This clone was observed once.

The gene calls are TRBV3-1 (or the pseudogene TRBV3-2) and TRBJ1-4; no definite D call. The sequence was collected from a middle-aged man with acute COVID-19. Sequences were obtained from PBMCs or T cells enriched from blood (not recorded which). CDR3 in amino acids: CASSPPKARELFF. For the CDR3, the DNA is TGTGCCAGCAGCCCCCCGAAGGCGAGGGAGTTGTTTTTT.